These T cell receptor beta chains were read from a single sample in a study of OX40 agonist ivuxolimab in advanced cancers. The repertoire was sequenced with immunoSEQ multiplex PCR; TCRdb's copy has only in-frame clones and lacks some. The sample has tens of thousands of clones, roughly 93% seen once. Sample: CD4+ or CD8+ T cells sorted from blood, taken in a trial of the OX40 agonist ivuxolimab. The receptors originated from an adult with an advanced solid tumor such as melanoma, head and neck, liver or kidney cancer. Both conserved end residues are part of each CDR3. A D gene is named only where the DNA matches it firmly. A clone size is listed for some rows: how often the clone was seen (once, few, many), or a class if it is expanded.

d_gene: NA; j_gene: TRBJ1-1; v_gene: TRBV23-1; abundance: NA; CDR3aa: CASSQSKLGAGMLTEAFF; CDR3nt: TGCGCCAGCAGTCAATCGAAACTCGGGGCAGGGATGTTAACTGAAGCTTTCTTT
d_gene: TRBD2; j_gene: TRBJ2-3; v_gene: TRBV4-3; abundance: NA; CDR3aa: CASSQELAGGTQYF; CDR3nt: TGCGCCAGCAGCCAAGAGCTAGCGGGAGGTACGCAGTATTTT
d_gene: NA; j_gene: TRBJ2-4; v_gene: TRBV7-9; abundance: once; CDR3aa: CASSLGFGLFF; CDR3nt: TGTGCCAGCAGCTTAGGGTTCGGGCTTTTCTTC
d_gene: NA; j_gene: TRBJ2-3; v_gene: TRBV13; abundance: NA; CDR3aa: CASSFRVQNTDTQYF; CDR3nt: TGTGCCAGCAGCTTTCGAGTGCAAAACACAGATACGCAGTATTTT
d_gene: NA; j_gene: TRBJ2-7; v_gene: TRBV5-1; abundance: NA; CDR3aa: CASSFSGTYEQYF; CDR3nt: TGCGCCAGCAGCTTTTCCGGGACCTACGAGCAGTACTTC
d_gene: TRBD2; j_gene: TRBJ2-7; v_gene: TRBV7-2; abundance: NA; CDR3aa: CASTPWSGRGVYEQYF; CDR3nt: TGTGCCAGCACCCCCTGGAGCGGGAGAGGGGTCTACGAGCAGTACTTC
d_gene: NA; j_gene: TRBJ2-7; v_gene: TRBV29-1; abundance: NA; CDR3aa: CSVVDRNSYEQYF; CDR3nt: TGCAGCGTTGTGGATCGGAACTCCTACGAGCAGTACTTC
d_gene: TRBD2; j_gene: TRBJ2-5; v_gene: TRBV15; abundance: NA; CDR3aa: CATSTGLAGGPGLETQYF; CDR3nt: TGTGCCACCAGCACGGGACTAGCGGGAGGGCCAGGACTAGAGACCCAGTACTTC
d_gene: NA; j_gene: TRBJ2-6; v_gene: TRBV27; abundance: once; CDR3aa: CASRLDGSGANVLTF; CDR3nt: TGTGCCAGCAGGTTGGACGGATCTGGGGCCAACGTCCTGACTTTC
d_gene: TRBD2; j_gene: TRBJ2-5; v_gene: TRBV9; abundance: NA; CDR3aa: CASSVGTSGYQETQYF; CDR3nt: TGTGCCAGCAGCGTAGGGACTAGCGGGTACCAAGAGACCCAGTACTTC
d_gene: TRBD1; j_gene: TRBJ1-5; v_gene: TRBV27; abundance: once; CDR3aa: CASRPGQGTQPQHF; CDR3nt: TGTGCCAGCAGGCCAGGACAGGGGACTCAGCCCCAGCATTTT
d_gene: NA; j_gene: TRBJ2-7; v_gene: TRBV6-1; abundance: NA; CDR3aa: CASSGGGGYEQYF; CDR3nt: TGTGCCAGCAGTGGGGGAGGTGGCTACGAGCAGTACTTC
d_gene: NA; j_gene: TRBJ1-5; v_gene: TRBV19; abundance: NA; CDR3aa: CASSRGGQPQHF; CDR3nt: TGTGCCAGTAGCAGGGGTGGTCAGCCCCAGCATTTT
d_gene: NA; j_gene: TRBJ2-7; v_gene: TRBV7-3; abundance: NA; CDR3aa: CASSSGLTYEQYF; CDR3nt: TGTGCCAGCAGTTCAGGACTAACTTACGAGCAGTACTTC
d_gene: NA; j_gene: TRBJ2-2; v_gene: TRBV7-6; abundance: NA; CDR3aa: CASSLASTRGITGELFF; CDR3nt: TGTGCCAGCAGCTTAGCTTCAACCAGGGGAATTACCGGGGAGCTGTTTTTT